This entry features one T cell receptor (beta chain) sequence. Antigen: not known. The immunoSEQ assay was v3. Data came from immunoSEQ multiplex PCR; TCRdb stores just in-frame clones and leaves some out. The sample contains about 50,000 clones, 71% of which appear only once. Time point of the sample: pre-treatment sample, taken before nivolumab and TIL therapy. The tumor samples were excised metastases, mostly pleural nodules or supraclavicular lymph nodes. Tumor harvest preceded PD-1/PD-L1 blockade, followed by nivolumab treatment. This sample was taken from a study of TIL therapy for anti-PD-1-resistant metastatic lung cancer. Study observations and caveats: Many TIL product clones were absent from baseline tumor, suggesting clonal contraction.

V was shortened by 5 bases and J by 8 bases, with 16 bases between the two germline ends. Germline assignment: CDR1 SNHLY and CDR2 FYNNEI. The CDR3 length is 14 residues. V and J are TRBV2 and TRBJ2-4; no clear D gene. The sample was tumor tissue, taken at baseline. This TCR came from a person between 30 and 80 years old with non-small cell lung cancer. The CDR3 sequence is CASSTGRTADIQYF. CDR3 nucleotide sequence: TGTGCCAGCAGTACTGGACGGACGGCGGACATTCAGTACTTC.